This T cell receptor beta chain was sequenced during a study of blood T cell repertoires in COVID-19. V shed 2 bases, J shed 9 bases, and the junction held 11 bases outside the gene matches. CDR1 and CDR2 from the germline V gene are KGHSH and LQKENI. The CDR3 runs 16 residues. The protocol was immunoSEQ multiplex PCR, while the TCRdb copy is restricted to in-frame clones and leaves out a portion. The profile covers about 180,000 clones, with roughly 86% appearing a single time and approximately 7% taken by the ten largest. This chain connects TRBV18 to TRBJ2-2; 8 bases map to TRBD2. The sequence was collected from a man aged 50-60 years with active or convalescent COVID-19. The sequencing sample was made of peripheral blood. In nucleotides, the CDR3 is TGTGCCAGCTCACCAAGTGAGCGGGAGTTTGTCCGGGAGCTGTTTTTT. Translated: CASSPSEREFVRELFF.